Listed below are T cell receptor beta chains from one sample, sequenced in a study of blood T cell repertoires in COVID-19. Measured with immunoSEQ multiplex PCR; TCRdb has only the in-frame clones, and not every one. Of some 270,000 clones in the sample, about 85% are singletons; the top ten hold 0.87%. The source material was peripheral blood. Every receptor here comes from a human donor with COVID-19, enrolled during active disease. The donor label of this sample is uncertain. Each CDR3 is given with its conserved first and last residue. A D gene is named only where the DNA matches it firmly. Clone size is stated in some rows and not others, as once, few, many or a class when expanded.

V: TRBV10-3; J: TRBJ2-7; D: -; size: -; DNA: TGTGCCATCAGTGACCCCGGGACCGGGGGGCAGTACTTC; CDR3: CAISDPGTGGQYF
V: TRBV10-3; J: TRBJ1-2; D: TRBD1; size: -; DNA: TGTGCCATCAGCGCCTTGGGGACAGATGGCTACACCTTC; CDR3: CAISALGTDGYTF
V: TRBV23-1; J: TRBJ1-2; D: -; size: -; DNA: TGCGCCAGCAGTCCCCTTTCCCTAATGTGCGATAACTATGGCTACACCTTC; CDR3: CASSPLSLMCDNYGYTF
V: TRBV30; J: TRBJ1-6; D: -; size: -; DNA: TGTGCCTGGTCCCGTGGCGGGGATTCACCCCTCCACTTT; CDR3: CAWSRGGDSPLHF
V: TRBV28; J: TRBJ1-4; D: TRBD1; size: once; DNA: TGTGCCAGCAGTTCAGGGGGCCGGAGCGATGAAAAACTGTTTTTT; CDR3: CASSSGGRSDEKLFF
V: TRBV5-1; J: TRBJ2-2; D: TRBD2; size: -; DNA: TGCGCCAGCAGCGCGTTCTCTAGCGGGATGAGACCAGGAACCGGGGAGCTGTTTTTT; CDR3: CASSAFSSGMRPGTGELFF
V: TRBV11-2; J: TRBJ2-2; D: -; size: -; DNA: TGTGCCAGCAGCTTAAATAGTATGCCCGGGGAGCTGTTTTTT; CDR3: CASSLNSMPGELFF
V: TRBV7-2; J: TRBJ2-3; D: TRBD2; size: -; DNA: TGTGCCAGCAGCTTAGTCGGGGCGGGAGGGGGCCCAGATACGCAGTATTTT; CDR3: CASSLVGAGGGPDTQYF
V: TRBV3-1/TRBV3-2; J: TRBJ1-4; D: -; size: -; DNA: TGTGCCAGCAAGGCCTACGGGGCGGGAAATGCTGCAACTAATGAAAAACTGTTTTTT; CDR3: CASKAYGAGNAATNEKLFF
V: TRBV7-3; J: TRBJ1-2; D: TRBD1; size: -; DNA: TGTGCCAGCAGCTCAACCCCTCAGGGGGCTGGCTACACCTTC; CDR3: CASSSTPQGAGYTF
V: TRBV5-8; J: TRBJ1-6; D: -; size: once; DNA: TGTGCCAGCAGCGATCCCAGGGGAAGCTATAATTCACCCCTCCACTTT; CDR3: CASSDPRGSYNSPLHF
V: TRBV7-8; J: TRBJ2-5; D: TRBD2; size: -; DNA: TGTGCCAGCAGCTCCGGGGGAGGGGAGCAGGAGACCCAGTACTTC; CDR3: CASSSGGGEQETQYF
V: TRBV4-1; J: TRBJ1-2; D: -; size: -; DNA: TGCGCCAGCAGCCAAGGAACAACAGTCTATGGCTACACCTTC; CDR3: CASSQGTTVYGYTF
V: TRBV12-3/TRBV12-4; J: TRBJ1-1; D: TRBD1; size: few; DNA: TGTGCCAGCAGTCGGGACAGGTTAGCTGAAGCTTTCTTT; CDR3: CASSRDRLAEAFF
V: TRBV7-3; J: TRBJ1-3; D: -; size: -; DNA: TGTGCCAGCAGCCCGAGCAGCGACTCTGGAAACACCATATATTTT; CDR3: CASSPSSDSGNTIYF
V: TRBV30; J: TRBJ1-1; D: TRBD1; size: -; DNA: TGTGCCTGGAGTACTCCGGACAGGGGGCGAACTGAAGCTTTCTTT; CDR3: CAWSTPDRGRTEAFF
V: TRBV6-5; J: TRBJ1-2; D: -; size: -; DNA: TGTGCCAGCAGTTACCTTGAGGGTAGGGGCTACACCTTC; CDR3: CASSYLEGRGYTF
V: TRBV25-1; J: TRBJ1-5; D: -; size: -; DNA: TGTGCCAGCAGCGGGACAAATGATAGCAATCAGCCCCAGCATTTT; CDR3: CASSGTNDSNQPQHF
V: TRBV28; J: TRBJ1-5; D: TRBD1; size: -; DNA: TGTGCCAGCAGACCTCACATTACAGGGGGCCCCGGGCCCCAGCATTTT; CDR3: CASRPHITGGPGPQHF
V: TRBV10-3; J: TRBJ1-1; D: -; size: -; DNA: TGTGCCATCAGTCAACGACAGGAGAACACTGAAGCTTTCTTT; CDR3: CAISQRQENTEAFF
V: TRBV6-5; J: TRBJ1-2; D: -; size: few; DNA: TGTGCCAGCAGTTCAGGGTTTTTCCCCTATGGCTACACCTTC; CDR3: CASSSGFFPYGYTF
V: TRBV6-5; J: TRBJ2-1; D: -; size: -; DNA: TGTGCCAGCAGTTACTCCCCAGGACTATGGTTCTTC; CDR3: CASSYSPGLWFF
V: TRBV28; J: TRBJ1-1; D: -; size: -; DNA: TGTGCCAGCAGTCCCCCGAGGGTAGCTGCTTTCTTT; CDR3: CASSPPRVAAFF
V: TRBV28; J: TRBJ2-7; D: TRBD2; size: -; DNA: TGTGCCAGCAGTTTGGCCCCAGGACGGTCCGGGACTAGCTCGTACGAGCAGTACTTC; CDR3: CASSLAPGRSGTSSYEQYF
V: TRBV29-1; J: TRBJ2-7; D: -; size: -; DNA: TGCAGCGTTGTGGAGGGTTCGATGGTGAGCGAGCAGTACTTC; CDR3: CSVVEGSMVSEQYF
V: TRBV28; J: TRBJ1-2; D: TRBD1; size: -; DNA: TGTGCCAGCAGTCGTCCGACCGGGACAGGGTTTGGCTACACCTTC; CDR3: CASSRPTGTGFGYTF
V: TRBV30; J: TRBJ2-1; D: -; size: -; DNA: TGTGCCTGGAGTGTAAGAGGACAGTTCTACAATGAGCAGTTCTTC; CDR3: CAWSVRGQFYNEQFF
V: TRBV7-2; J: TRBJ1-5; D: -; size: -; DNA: TGTGCCAGCAGCCCTTCTGTTAGGGCGGGTCAGCCCCAGCATTTT; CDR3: CASSPSVRAGQPQHF
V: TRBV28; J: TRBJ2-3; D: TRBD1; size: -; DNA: TGTGCCAGCAGCCGACAGGGGACTCCCAGCACAGATACGCAGTATTTT; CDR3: CASSRQGTPSTDTQYF
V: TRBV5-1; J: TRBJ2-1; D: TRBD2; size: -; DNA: TGCGCCAGCAGCTCGAGGCTAGCGGGGGCCAGGGATGAGCAGTTCTTC; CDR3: CASSSRLAGARDEQFF
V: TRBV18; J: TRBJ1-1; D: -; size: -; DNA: TGTGCCAGCTCACCCTCCTCCAGGGCTGGAAACACTGAAGCTTTCTTT; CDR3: CASSPSSRAGNTEAFF
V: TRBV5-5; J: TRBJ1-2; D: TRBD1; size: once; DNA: TGTGCCAGCAGCACCTGGACAGGGCATGGCTACACCTTC; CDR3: CASSTWTGHGYTF
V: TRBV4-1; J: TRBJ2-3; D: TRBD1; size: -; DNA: TGCGCCAGCAGCCAAGAGATGGTGAGGCAGGGGGTGGCAGATACGCAGTATTTT; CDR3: CASSQEMVRQGVADTQYF
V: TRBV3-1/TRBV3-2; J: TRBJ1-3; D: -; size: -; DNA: TGTGCCAGCAGGGCAAACTCTGGAAACACCATATATTTT; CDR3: CASRANSGNTIYF
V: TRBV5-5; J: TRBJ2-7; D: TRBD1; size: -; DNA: TGTGCCAGCAGTTCCCTAGGGACAGGGATCTACGAGCAGTACTTC; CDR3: CASSSLGTGIYEQYF
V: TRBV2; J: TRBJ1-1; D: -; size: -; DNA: TGTGCCAGCAGTTCTCGGACAGAAGCTTTCTTT; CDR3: CASSSRTEAFF
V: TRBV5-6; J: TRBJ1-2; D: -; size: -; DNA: TGTGCCAGCAGCACCCGGGATCCCTCGCCGAGTGGCTACACCTTC; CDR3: CASSTRDPSPSGYTF
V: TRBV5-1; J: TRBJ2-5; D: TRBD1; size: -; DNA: TGCGCCAGCAGCTTAAGACAGGGTGGAGAGACCCAGTACTTC; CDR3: CASSLRQGGETQYF
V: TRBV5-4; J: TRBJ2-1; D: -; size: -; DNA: TGTGCCAGCAGCCCGGGAGACAGACCCAATGAGCAGTTCTTC; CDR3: CASSPGDRPNEQFF
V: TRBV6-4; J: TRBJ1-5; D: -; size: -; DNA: TGTGCCAGCAGTGCTGACCCAGGGGCGCATCAGCCCCAGCATTTT; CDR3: CASSADPGAHQPQHF
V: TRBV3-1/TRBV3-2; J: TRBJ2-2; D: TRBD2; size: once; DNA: TGTGCCAGCAAGTTCAGCGGGAGGGCCTTCACCGGGGAGCTGTTTTTT; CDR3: CASKFSGRAFTGELFF
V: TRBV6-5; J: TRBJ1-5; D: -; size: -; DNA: TGTGCCAGCTACGGAGGGCAAGGGCAGCCCCAGCATTTT; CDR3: CASYGGQGQPQHF
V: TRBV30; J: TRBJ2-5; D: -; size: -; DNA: TGTGCCTGGAGTCATAGGGGAGAGACCCAGTACTTC; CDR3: CAWSHRGETQYF
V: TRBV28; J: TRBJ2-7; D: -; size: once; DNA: TGTGCCAGCAGCGGGGGAAGGGCGACAGTCGAGCAGTACTTC; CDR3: CASSGGRATVEQYF
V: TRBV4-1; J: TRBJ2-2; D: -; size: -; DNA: TGCGCCAGCAGCCAAGAACTAGCTAGTGGAGCCGGGGAGCTGTTTTTT; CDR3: CASSQELASGAGELFF
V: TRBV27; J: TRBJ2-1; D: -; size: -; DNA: TGTGCCAGCAGTTTATCGAACCCGCGAGGGGGCTCCTACAATGAGCAGTTCTTC; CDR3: CASSLSNPRGGSYNEQFF
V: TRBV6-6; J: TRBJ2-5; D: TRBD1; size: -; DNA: TGTGCCAGCAGCCTGGACAGGGAAATCGGGACCCAGTACTTC; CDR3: CASSLDREIGTQYF
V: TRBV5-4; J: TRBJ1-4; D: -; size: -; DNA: TGTGCCAGCAGCTTGGAACCCGGGAATGAAAAACTGTTTTTT; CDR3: CASSLEPGNEKLFF
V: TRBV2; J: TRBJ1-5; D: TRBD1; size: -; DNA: TGTGCCAGCAGTGAACAGGGGGGTGGCAATCAGCCCCAGCATTTT; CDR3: CASSEQGGGNQPQHF
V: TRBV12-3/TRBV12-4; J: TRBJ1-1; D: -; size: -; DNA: TGTGCCAGCAGACGGACAGAGGGAACTGAAGCTTTCTTT; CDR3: CASRRTEGTEAFF
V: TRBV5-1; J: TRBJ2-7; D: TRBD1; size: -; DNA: TGCGCCAGCAGCTTGGCCGGGACAGGGTTCGAAAGCTCCTACGAGCAGTACTTC; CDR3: CASSLAGTGFESSYEQYF